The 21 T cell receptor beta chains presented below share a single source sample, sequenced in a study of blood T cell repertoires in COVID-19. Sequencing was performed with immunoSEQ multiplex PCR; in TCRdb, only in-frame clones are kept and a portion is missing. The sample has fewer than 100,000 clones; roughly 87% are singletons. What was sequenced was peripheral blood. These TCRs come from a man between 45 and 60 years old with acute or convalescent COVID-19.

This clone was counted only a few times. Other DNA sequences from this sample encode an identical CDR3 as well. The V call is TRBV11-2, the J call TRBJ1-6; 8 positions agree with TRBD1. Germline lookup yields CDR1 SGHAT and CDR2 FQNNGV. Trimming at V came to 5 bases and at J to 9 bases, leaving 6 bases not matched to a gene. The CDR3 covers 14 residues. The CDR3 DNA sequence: TGTGCCAGCAGCCTGGACAGGGTGGGTTCACCCCTCCACTTT. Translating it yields CASSLDRVGSPLHF.

CDR3 sequence: CASSIGGVVGQPQHF. The CDR3 nucleotides are TGTGCCAGTAGTATCGGGGGGGTAGTCGGTCAGCCCCAGCATTTT. This chain joins TRBV19 and TRBJ1-5; tentatively, D is TRBD1 (5 bases). V was cut by 3 bases and J by 6 bases, with 15 bases left in between. The CDR3 runs to 15 residues. In germline, CDR1 is LNHDA, CDR2 SQIVND (reference sequence).

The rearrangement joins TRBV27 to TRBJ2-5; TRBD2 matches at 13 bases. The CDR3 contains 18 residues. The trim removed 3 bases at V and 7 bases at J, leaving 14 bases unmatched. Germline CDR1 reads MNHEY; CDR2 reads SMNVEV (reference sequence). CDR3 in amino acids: CASSFPPRLAGGLTTQYF. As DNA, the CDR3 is TGTGCCAGCAGTTTTCCGCCTCGACTAGCGGGAGGCCTAACGACCCAGTACTTC.

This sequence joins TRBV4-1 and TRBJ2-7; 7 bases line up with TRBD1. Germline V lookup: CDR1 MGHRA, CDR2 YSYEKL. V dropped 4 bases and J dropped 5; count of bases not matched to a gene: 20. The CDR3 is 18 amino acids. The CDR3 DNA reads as TGCGCCAGCAGCCGAACCTCTCCTCCCGGGACAGCAAAGAACGAGCAGTACTTC. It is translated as CASSRTSPPGTAKNEQYF.

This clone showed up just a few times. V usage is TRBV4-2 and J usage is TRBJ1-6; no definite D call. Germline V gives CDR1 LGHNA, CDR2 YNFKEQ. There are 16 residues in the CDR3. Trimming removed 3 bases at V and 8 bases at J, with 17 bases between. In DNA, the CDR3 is TGTGCCAGCAGCCAGAAGGGCCGGGAAGCGGATTCACCCCTCCACTTT. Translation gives CASSQKGREADSPLHF.

The chain's CDR3 is CASILTGSTGELFF. In DNA, the CDR3 is TGTGCCAGCATCCTTACAGGTTCCACCGGGGAGCTGTTTTTT. V gene TRBV7-9 combines with J gene TRBJ2-2; possibly TRBD1 for D (5 bases). CDR1 is SEHNR, CDR2 FQNEAQ, per germline (reference sequence). The CDR3 sequence is 14 residues long. V dropped 7 bases and J dropped 4 bases, with 13 bases sitting between them.

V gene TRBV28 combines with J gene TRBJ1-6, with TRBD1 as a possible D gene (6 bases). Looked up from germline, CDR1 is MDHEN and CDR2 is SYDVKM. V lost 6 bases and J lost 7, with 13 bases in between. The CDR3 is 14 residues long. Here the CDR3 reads CASSPGQSNSPLHF. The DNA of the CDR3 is TGTGCCAGCAGCCCTGGACAGTCCAATTCACCCCTCCACTTT.

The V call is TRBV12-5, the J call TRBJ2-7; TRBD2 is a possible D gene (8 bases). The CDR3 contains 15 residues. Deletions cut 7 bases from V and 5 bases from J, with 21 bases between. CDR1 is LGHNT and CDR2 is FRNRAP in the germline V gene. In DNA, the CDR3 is TGTGCTAGTGCCTCAGGGGGACTAGGGGTCCACGAGCAGTACTTC. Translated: CASASGGLGVHEQYF.

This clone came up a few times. The CDR3 nucleotides read TGTGCCAGCAGCCGGGCAACTAATGAAAAACTGTTTTTT. Encoded protein: CASSRATNEKLFF. This chain joins TRBV5-5 and TRBJ1-4; D ambiguous. Germline CDR1 and CDR2: SGHKS and YYEKEE (reference sequence). Trimming pared 4 bases from V and 0 bases from J, leaving 4 bases between. The CDR3 runs 13 residues.

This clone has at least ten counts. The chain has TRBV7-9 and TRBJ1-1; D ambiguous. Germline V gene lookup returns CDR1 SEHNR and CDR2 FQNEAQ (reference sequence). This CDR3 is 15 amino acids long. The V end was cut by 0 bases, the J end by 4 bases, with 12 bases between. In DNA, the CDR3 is TGTGCCAGCAGCTTAGCGCCGGGATTAGGCACTGAAGCTTTCTTT. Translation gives CASSLAPGLGTEAFF.

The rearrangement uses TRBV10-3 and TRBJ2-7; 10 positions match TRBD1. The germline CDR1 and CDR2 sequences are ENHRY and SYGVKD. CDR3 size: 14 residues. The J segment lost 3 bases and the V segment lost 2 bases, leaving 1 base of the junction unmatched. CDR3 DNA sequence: TGTGCCATCAGTGAGGGACAGGGGGACTACGAGCAGTACTTC. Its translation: CAISEGQGDYEQYF.

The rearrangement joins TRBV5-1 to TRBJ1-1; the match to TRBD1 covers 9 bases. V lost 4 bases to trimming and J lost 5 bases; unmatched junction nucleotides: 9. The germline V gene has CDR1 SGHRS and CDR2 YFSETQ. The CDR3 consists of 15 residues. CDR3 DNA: TGCGCCAGCAGCGACCCGGGACAGGGTTTTACTGAAGCTTTCTTT. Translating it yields CASSDPGQGFTEAFF.

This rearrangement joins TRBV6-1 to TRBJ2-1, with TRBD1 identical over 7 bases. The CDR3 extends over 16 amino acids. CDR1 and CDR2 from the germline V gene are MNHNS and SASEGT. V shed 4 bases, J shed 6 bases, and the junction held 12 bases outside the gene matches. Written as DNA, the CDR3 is TGTGCCAGCAGTGCCGCAGGCAGGGGGTATGGCAATGAGCAGTTCTTC. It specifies CASSAAGRGYGNEQFF.

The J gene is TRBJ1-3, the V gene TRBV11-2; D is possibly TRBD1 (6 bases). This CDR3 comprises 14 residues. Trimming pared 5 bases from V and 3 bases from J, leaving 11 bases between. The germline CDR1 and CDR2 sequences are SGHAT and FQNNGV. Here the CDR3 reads CASSRTGLGNTIYF. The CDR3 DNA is TGTGCCAGCAGCCGAACAGGGCTTGGAAACACCATATATTTT.

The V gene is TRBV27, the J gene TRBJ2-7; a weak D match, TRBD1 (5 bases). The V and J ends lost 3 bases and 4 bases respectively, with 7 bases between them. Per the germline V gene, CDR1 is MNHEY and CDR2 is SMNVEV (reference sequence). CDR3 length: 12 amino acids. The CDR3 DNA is TGTGCCAGCAGTTTGGCAGGGTACGAGCAGTACTTC. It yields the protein CASSLAGYEQYF.

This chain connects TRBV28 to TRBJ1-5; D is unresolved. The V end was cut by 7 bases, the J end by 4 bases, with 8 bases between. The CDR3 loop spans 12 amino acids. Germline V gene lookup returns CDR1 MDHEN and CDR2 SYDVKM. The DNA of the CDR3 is TGTGCCAGCAAGACACCGAATCAGCCCCAGCATTTT. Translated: CASKTPNQPQHF.

CDR3 in amino acids: CASSLLIPGLRGATIYF. CDR3 coding DNA: TGTGCCAGCAGCTTACTGATACCGGGACTTCGAGGAGCCACCATATATTTT. V gene TRBV5-8 combines with J gene TRBJ1-3; maybe TRBD1 (5 bases). V shed 2 bases and J shed 9 bases, with 24 bases lying between them. CDR1 and CDR2 from the germline V gene are SGHTS and YDEGEE. CDR3 length equals 17 residues.

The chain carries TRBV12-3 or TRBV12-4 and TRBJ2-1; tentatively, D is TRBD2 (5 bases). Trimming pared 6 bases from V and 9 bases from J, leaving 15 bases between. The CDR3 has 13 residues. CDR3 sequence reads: CASSDRGWTEQFF. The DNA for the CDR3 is TGTGCCAGCAGCGACCGGGGATGGACTGAGCAGTTCTTC.

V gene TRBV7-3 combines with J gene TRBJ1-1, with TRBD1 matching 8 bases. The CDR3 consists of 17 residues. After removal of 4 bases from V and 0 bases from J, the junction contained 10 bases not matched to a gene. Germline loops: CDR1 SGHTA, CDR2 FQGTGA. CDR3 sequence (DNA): TGTGCCAGCAGCTCCTACCAGGGGGCGCGAATGAACACTGAAGCTTTCTTT. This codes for CASSSYQGARMNTEAFF.

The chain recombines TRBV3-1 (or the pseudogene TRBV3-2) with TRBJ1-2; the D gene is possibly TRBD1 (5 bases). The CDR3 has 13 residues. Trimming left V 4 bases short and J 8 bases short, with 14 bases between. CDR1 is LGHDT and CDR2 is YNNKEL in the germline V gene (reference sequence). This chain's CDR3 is CASSPPGDVGYTF. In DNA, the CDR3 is TGTGCCAGCAGCCCCCCGGGGGACGTAGGCTACACCTTC.

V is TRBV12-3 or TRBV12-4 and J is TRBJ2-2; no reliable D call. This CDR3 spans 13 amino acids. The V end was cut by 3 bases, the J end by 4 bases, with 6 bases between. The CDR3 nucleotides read TGTGCCAGCAGTTTGCAGTCCACCGGGGAGCTGTTTTTT. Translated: CASSLQSTGELFF.